This T cell receptor beta chain originates from a study of T cells after yellow fever vaccination. Study-wide points: Boosting was followed by the reappearance of most primary-vaccination clones (under 97% CD4, more than 70% CD8).

TCRdb processed the 5' RACE reads anew with MiXCR; each CDR3 protein has one entry. The data show 40,000 to 55,000 distinct CDR3 sequences, 6.6% seen once. Germline-derived CDR1 and CDR2 are MDHEN and SYDVKM. Trimming stripped 3 bases from V and 8 bases from J, with 19 bases between. The CDR3 is 15 residues long. This clonotype is deemed medium-sized. The sequencing used CD8+ T cells not binding an NS4B(214-222) dextramer, sorted from PBMCs, collected roughly 46 days after the first yellow fever vaccination. The chain links TRBV28 to TRBJ1-2; D not resolved. The clonotype comes from a man between 18 and 29 years old who received the YFV17D yellow fever vaccine. CDR3 in DNA: TGTGCCAGCAGTTTGATCCCCGGTCCGAGTGGCGGCTACACCTTC. Residues: CASSLIPGPSGGYTF.